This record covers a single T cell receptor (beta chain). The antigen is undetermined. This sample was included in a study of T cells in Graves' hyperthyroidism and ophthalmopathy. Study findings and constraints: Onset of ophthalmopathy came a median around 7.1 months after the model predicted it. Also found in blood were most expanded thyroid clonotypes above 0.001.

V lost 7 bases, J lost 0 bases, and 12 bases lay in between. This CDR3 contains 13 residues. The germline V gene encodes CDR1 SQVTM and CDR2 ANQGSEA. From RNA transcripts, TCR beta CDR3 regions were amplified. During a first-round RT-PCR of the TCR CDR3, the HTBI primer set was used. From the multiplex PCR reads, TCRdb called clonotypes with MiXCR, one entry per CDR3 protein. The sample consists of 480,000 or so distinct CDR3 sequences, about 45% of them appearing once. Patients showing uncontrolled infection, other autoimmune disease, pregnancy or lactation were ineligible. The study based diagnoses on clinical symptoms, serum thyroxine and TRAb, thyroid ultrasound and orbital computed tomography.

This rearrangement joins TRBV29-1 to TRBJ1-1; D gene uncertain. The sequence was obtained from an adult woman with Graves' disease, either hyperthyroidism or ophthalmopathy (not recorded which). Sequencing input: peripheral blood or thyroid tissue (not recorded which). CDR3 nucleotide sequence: TGCAGCGGGCAAGACGCCATGAACACTGAAGCTTTCTTT. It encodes CSGQDAMNTEAFF.